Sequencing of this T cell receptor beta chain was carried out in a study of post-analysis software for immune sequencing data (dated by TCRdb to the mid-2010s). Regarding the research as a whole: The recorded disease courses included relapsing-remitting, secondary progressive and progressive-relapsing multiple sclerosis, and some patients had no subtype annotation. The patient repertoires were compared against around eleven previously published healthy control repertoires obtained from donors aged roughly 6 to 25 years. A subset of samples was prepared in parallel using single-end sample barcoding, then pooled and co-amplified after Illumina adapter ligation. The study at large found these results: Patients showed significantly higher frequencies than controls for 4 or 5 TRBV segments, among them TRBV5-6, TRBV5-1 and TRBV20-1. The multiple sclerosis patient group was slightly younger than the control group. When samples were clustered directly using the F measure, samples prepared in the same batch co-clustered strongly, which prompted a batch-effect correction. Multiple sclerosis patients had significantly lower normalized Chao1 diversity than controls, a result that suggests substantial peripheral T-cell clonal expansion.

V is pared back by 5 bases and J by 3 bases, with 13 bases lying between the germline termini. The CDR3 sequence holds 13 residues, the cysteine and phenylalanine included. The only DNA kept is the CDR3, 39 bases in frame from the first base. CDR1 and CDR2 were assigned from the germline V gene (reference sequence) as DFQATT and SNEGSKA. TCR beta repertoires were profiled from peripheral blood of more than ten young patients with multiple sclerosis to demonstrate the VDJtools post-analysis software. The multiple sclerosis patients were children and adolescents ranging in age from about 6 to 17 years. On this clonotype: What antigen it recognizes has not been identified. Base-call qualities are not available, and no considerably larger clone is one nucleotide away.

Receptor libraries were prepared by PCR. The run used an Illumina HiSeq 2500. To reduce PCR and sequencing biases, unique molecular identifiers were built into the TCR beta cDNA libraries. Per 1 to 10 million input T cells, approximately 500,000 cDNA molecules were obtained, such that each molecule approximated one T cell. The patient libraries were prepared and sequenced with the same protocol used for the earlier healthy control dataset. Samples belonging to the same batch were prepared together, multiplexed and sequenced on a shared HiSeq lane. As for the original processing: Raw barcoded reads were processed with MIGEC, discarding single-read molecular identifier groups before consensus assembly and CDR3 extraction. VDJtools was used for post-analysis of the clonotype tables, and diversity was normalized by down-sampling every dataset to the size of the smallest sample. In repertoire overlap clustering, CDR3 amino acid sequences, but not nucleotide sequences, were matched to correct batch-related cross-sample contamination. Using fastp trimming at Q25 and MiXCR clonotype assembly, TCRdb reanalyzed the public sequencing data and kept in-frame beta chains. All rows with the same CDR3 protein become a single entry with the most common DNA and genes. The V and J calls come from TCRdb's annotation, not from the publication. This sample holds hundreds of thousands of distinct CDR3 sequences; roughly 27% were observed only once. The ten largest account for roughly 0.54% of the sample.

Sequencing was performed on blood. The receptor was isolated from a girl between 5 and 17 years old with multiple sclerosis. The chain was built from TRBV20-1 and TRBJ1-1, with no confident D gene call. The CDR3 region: CSAPRIRDTEAFF. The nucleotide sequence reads TGCAGTGCTCCACGGATCCGTGACACTGAAGCTTTCTTT.